This TCR beta chain is drawn from a study of regulatory T cells in long-lasting Graves disease. Arm-PCR with iRepertoire HTBI primers amplified the CDR3 regions for these TCR beta libraries. TCRdb re-analysed the multiplex PCR reads in MiXCR, keeping a single row per CDR3 protein. The sample holds approximately 480,000 distinct CDR3 sequences, 16% seen once. Of note for this clonotype: A read error may explain this, as a much larger clone is one base away.

Time point noted: newly diagnosed GD, antithyroid drugs for less than 3 months. PBMC RNA served as the TCR library source. The ends lost 10 bases at V and 5 bases at J; junction bases unmatched: 12. The germline V gene has CDR1 MNHEY and CDR2 SVGEGT. The CDR3 runs 14 residues. Another study also made use of these data, one on T cells in Graves' hyperthyroidism and ophthalmopathy. From that report: Blood held most thyroid clonotypes expanded above 0.001 frequency.

This sample comprised peripheral blood mononuclear cells (PBMCs), obtained at new diagnosis, from a patient treated with antithyroid drugs. This TCR derives from a middle-aged man with Graves disease. The J gene is TRBJ2-7, the V gene TRBV6-2 or TRBV6-3, with 9 bases that match TRBD2. The CDR3 coding sequence is TGTGCCACGGGAGGGATTAGCGGGAGAAACGAGCAGTACTTC. Encoded protein: CATGGISGRNEQYF.